Shown below are 25 T cell receptor beta chains from a single sample sequenced in a study of cytomegalovirus exposure and HLA in healthy donors. Only in-frame clones appear in the TCRdb table, and some are missing; sequencing was by immunoSEQ multiplex PCR. The sample has some 100,000 clones, more than 85% seen once. Sequencing was done on a sample of PBMCs. Receptors were obtained from a man younger than 35 in good health and CMV-seropositive.

V usage is TRBV5-4 and J usage is TRBJ1-5, with D perhaps matching TRBD1 (6 bases). Germline V lookup: CDR1 SGHNT, CDR2 YYREEE (reference sequence). The V and J ends lost 3 bases and 3 bases respectively, with 13 bases between them. The CDR3 totals 15 residues. The CDR3 nucleotides are TGTGCCAGCAGCTACGGAACAGGGCACAATCAGCCCCAGCATTTT. It encodes CASSYGTGHNQPQHF.

The chain joins TRBV6-4 to TRBJ1-4, with D tentatively TRBD1 (5 bases). CDR3 length equals 13 residues. CDR1 is MRHNA, CDR2 SNTAGT, per germline. In nucleotides, the CDR3 is TGTGTGGTAGGTGGGGGGAAAAATGAAAAACTGTTTTTT. Translating it yields CVVGGGKNEKLFF.

The chain recombines TRBV6-1 with TRBJ2-1, with 7 nucleotides matching TRBD2. V was clipped by 8 bases and J by 8 bases; unmatched bases: 12. Looked up from germline, CDR1 is MNHNS and CDR2 is SASEGT. The CDR3 is 14 residues long. The DNA of the CDR3 is TGTGCCAGCTCGGGGGGTGGGGATACGGATGAGCAGTTCTTC. It codes for CASSGGGDTDEQFF.

CDR3 nucleotide sequence: TGTGCCAGCAAGGAGGGATCCTATGGCTACACCTTC. Translated: CASKEGSYGYTF. The J gene is TRBJ1-2, the V gene TRBV11-2, with D hard to call. V was trimmed by 7 bases and J by 4 bases, leaving 10 bases between them. The V gene's germline CDR1 is SGHAT and CDR2 FQNNGV. The CDR3 covers 12 residues.

The gene calls are TRBV7-9 and TRBJ2-1; TRBD2 agrees at 13 bases. The germline V gene has CDR1 SEHNR and CDR2 FQNEAQ (reference sequence). CDR3 length equals 16 residues. Trimming at V came to 4 bases and at J to 6 bases, leaving 6 bases not matched to a gene. The chain's CDR3 is CASSYPTSGGSNEQFF. Here the CDR3 DNA reads TGTGCCAGCAGCTACCCGACTAGCGGGGGGAGCAATGAGCAGTTCTTC.

V and J are TRBV19 and TRBJ1-3; D not certain. The CDR3 extends over 12 amino acids. Trimming left V 10 bases short and J 0 bases short, with 7 bases between. Germline V gene lookup returns CDR1 LNHDA and CDR2 SQIVND (reference sequence). This CDR3 is CAKRDSGNTIYF. Written as DNA, the CDR3 is TGTGCCAAAAGAGACTCTGGAAACACCATATATTTT.

The chain has TRBV19 and TRBJ2-5, with D unclear. Germline CDR1 and CDR2: LNHDA and SQIVND (reference sequence). Trimming took off 3 bases at V and 1 base at J, with 18 bases between the two ends. This CDR3 contains 17 residues. The CDR3 DNA is TGTGCCAGTAGTATTCGATCCCAGATTACTATCCAAGAGACCCAGTACTTC. Its translation: CASSIRSQITIQETQYF.

This chain links TRBV6-5 with TRBJ1-5; D is unclear. The ends were cut back, 5 bases at V and 1 base at J, with 6 bases in the middle. Germline V gene sequence: CDR1 MNHEY, CDR2 SVGAGI. This CDR3 is built from 13 residues. The CDR3: CASSLKSNQPQHF. CDR3 DNA sequence: TGTGCCAGCAGTCTAAAAAGCAATCAGCCCCAGCATTTT.

The chain carries TRBV4-3 and TRBJ2-5; TRBD2 might be the D (6 bases). V was cut by 1 base and J by 5 bases, with 20 bases left in between. The length of the CDR3 is 17 residues. CDR1 and CDR2 from the germline V gene are LGHNA and YSLEER. DNA of the CDR3: TGCGCCAGCAGCCAAGGGGGTTGGGGGTCCGGAGGGGAGACCCAGTACTTC. It codes for CASSQGGWGSGGETQYF.

The J gene is TRBJ2-4, the V gene TRBV4-3; TRBD2 matches at 7 bases. CDR3 length equals 16 residues. The V segment lost 0 bases and the J segment 1 base; nucleotides outside the gene matches: 3. CDR1 is LGHNA, CDR2 YSLEER, per germline. CDR3 bases: TGCGCCAGCAGCCAAGAAGGGAGGGTGGCCAAAAACATTCAGTACTTC. Translation gives CASSQEGRVAKNIQYF.

The V and J genes are TRBV7-2 and TRBJ1-5, with D possibly TRBD1 on 5 matching bases. The CDR3 consists of 15 residues. Germline loops: CDR1 SGHTA, CDR2 FQGNSA. The ends were cut back, 3 bases at V and 4 bases at J, with 13 bases in the middle. CDR3 sequence (DNA): TGTGCCAGCAGCTTTGCCGGGGGATCAAATCAGCCCCAGCATTTT. Protein sequence: CASSFAGGSNQPQHF.

The J gene is TRBJ2-1, the V gene TRBV27, with no clear D. The germline V gene encodes CDR1 MNHEY and CDR2 SMNVEV (reference sequence). V lost 8 bases, J lost 8 bases, and 4 bases lay in between. CDR3 length: 9 residues. The CDR3, as DNA: TGTGCCAGCGGCTATGAGCAGTTCTTC. Translating it yields CASGYEQFF.

The chain recombines TRBV11-1 with TRBJ2-1; maybe TRBD1 (6 bases). Germline loops: CDR1 SGHAT, CDR2 FQDESV (reference sequence). The CDR3 is made up of 15 amino acids. V was pared by 1 base and J by 9 bases, with 16 bases between. The CDR3 coding sequence is TGTGCCAGCAGCTTAGGGGCAGGGGCCTTGGCTGAGCAGTTCTTC. This encodes CASSLGAGALAEQFF.

The chain is built from TRBV10-3 and TRBJ1-3; D is undetermined. Germline CDR1 is ENHRY and CDR2 is SYGVKD. V was shortened by 6 bases and J by 4 bases, with 13 bases between the two germline ends. The CDR3 is 14 amino acids. The CDR3 bases are TGTGCCATCAGCCCTGACGGGGTCGGAAACACCATATATTTT. Its protein product is CAISPDGVGNTIYF.

The rearrangement joins TRBV4-1 to TRBJ2-5; tentative D call: TRBD1 (6 bases). TRBJ2-7 matches the DNA end more closely, so the J call is doubtful. This CDR3 comprises 14 residues. Germline V CDR1 and CDR2: MGHRA, YSYEKL. CDR3 in amino acids: CASSHPGRGHEQYF. The CDR3, as DNA: TGCGCCAGCAGCCACCCGGGCAGGGGTCACGAGCAGTACTTC.

This sequence joins TRBV21-1 and TRBJ1-1. TRBV21-1 is labeled a pseudogene. There are 10 residues in the CDR3. The CDR3 coding sequence is TGTGCCGCCACGGACACTGAAGCTTTCTTT. Translating it yields CAATDTEAFF.

This CDR3 is CASSQRQGKGDIQYF. The CDR3 DNA is TGCGCCAGCAGCCAGCGACAGGGAAAAGGGGACATTCAGTACTTC. The chain links TRBV4-3 to TRBJ2-4, with TRBD1 matching over 7 bases. The length of the CDR3 is 15 residues. CDR1 and CDR2 (germline): LGHNA, YSLEER. V gave up 3 bases and J gave up 8 bases; unmatched junction bases: 10.

The CDR3 DNA reads as TGTGCCATCAGCCCCCCGGGACAGCACTATGGCTACACCTTC. Translating gives CAISPPGQHYGYTF. This sequence joins TRBV10-3 and TRBJ1-2, with 7 bases fitting TRBD1. The CDR3 spans 14 residues. The trim removed 6 bases at V and 3 bases at J, leaving 7 bases unmatched. Germline V gives CDR1 ENHRY, CDR2 SYGVKD.

V is TRBV20-1 and J is TRBJ2-3; TRBD1 aligns across 8 bases. V was clipped by 8 bases and J by 5 bases; unmatched bases: 3. Per the germline V gene, CDR1 is DFQATT and CDR2 is SNEGSKA (reference sequence). The CDR3 contains 11 residues. CDR3 bases: TGCAGTCGGGGACAGGTAGATACGCAGTATTTT. This gives the protein CSRGQVDTQYF.

This sequence joins TRBV9 and TRBJ2-1; 9 nucleotides agree with TRBD1. The CDR3 loop spans 16 amino acids. Germline-derived CDR1 and CDR2 are SGDLS and YYNGEE. Germline trimming cut 2 bases from V and 4 bases from J; bases unmatched to any gene: 7. CDR3 residues: CASSVVGDRAYNEQFF. DNA for the CDR3: TGTGCCAGCAGCGTGGTTGGGGACAGGGCATACAATGAGCAGTTCTTC.

V usage is TRBV5-4 and J usage is TRBJ1-2, with D maybe TRBD1 (5 bases). CDR3 length equals 17 residues. Germline V gene lookup returns CDR1 SGHNT and CDR2 YYREEE (reference sequence). V gave up 1 base and J gave up 1 base, with 17 bases separating them. As DNA, the CDR3 is TGTGCCAGCAGCTTGCGCGGGGGACGAGTTTTTAACTATGGCTACACCTTC. The encoded protein is CASSLRGGRVFNYGYTF.

The genes are TRBV30 and TRBJ1-5; D is unclear. From germline, CDR1 is GTSNPN and CDR2 SVGIG (reference sequence). The CDR3 has 15 residues. V dropped 0 bases and J dropped 1 base, with 10 bases sitting between them. Here the CDR3 DNA reads TGTGCCTGGAGTGTACCCGGGAGCAGCAATCAGCCCCAGCATTTT. It codes for CAWSVPGSSNQPQHF.

This clone is termed medium-sized (0.01 to 0.1%). V is TRBV6-4 and J is TRBJ2-1; 9 bases match TRBD2. Trimming removed 3 bases from V and 5 bases from J; junction bases left unmatched: 2. The germline gives CDR1 MRHNA, CDR2 SNTAGT. CDR3 length: 14 amino acids. DNA of the CDR3: TGTGCCAGCAGTGAGCGGGGGGGCCACAATGAGCAGTTCTTC. It specifies CASSERGGHNEQFF.

The gene calls are TRBV27 and TRBJ1-5, with D perhaps matching TRBD1 (6 bases). Trimming removed 6 bases from V and 3 bases from J, with 9 bases in between. Germline V CDR1 and CDR2: MNHEY, SMNVEV (reference sequence). The CDR3 has 13 amino acids. The CDR3 reads CASSQGNNQPQHF. The CDR3 nucleotides are TGTGCCAGCAGCCAGGGGAACAATCAGCCCCAGCATTTT.

The chain is built from TRBV5-1 and TRBJ1-1, with D possibly TRBD1 on 6 matching bases. CDR3 size: 18 residues. V lost 4 bases and J 6 bases, leaving 28 bases between the germline ends. Germline V gene data show CDR1 as SGHRS and CDR2 as YFSETQ. The CDR3 bases are TGCGCCAGCAGCAACGCGAGGCGGACAGACCTTACATACGCTGAAGCTTTCTTT. Amino acid sequence: CASSNARRTDLTYAEAFF.